This entry is about one T cell receptor beta chain. This clone's antigen is unknown. No base quality values were provided; no much bigger clone lies one nucleotide off. The cohort was made up of 650 to 700 healthy bone marrow donors. At the time of sampling, all cohort members were nominally healthy, though unrecorded immune exposures were likely present. The donor tested CMV seronegative and was one of the 352 seronegative cohort members. Every donor gave a peripheral blood sample, and the peripheral blood mononuclear cells from that sample were used for TCR beta sequencing. Genomic DNA was extracted from the blood cell samples with the Qiagen DNeasy Blood Extraction Kit. Taken from the germline V gene, the CDR1 and CDR2 loops are SGDLS and YYNGEE. Including cysteine and phenylalanine, the CDR3 has 15 amino acids. Only CDR3 DNA is held: 45 bases, read in frame from base 1. The trim is 2 bases for V and 0 bases for J, with a gap of 9 bases between the germline ends.

The data are from a study of cytomegalovirus exposure and HLA in healthy donors (TCRdb year 2017). Study-wide context: An earlier analysis of some 620 of the donors reported about 260 Gb of sequence data and 117 million unique TCR beta sequences obtained from about 179 million T cells. Besides the first cohort of 666 subjects, a separate validation cohort made up of 120 different subjects was used. The genetic ancestry cluster associated with self-reported Caucasian donors included roughly four fifths of the roughly 380 genotyped donors. In a later analysis, previously published TCR beta repertoires from roughly 710 donors were re-analyzed and high-resolution HLA genotyping was added so that TCR occurrence patterns could be studied. On average, about 200,000 unique TCR beta nucleotide sequences were sequenced per donor among 300 to 500 genotyped donors of the cohort, with around 19% of those sequences being non-productive. HLA typing included class I and class II loci at four-digit resolution. Alongside the repertoire data, information on donor age, sex, ethnicity and CMV serostatus was compiled. All discovery cohort repertoires had been generated using a single sequencing platform. The study was designed to test whether signatures of past pathogen exposure could be identified by cataloging public T cell receptors. A few DR-DQ haplotypes were handled as single units for association and clustering because linkage in the cohort was strong. The study used immunosequencing to profile the T cell repertoires of 666 subjects and linked those repertoires to cytomegalovirus serostatus. To predict cytomegalovirus infection status, the study brought together high-throughput TCR immunosequencing, statistical association of individual TCRs with disease status, and machine learning. Typing coverage varied by locus: about 620-640 donors for A, B, C, DRB1 and DQB1; around 560 for DQA1; over 600 for DPA1; approximately 490 for DPB1. In the later analysis, no new phenotypic data were used to find candidate immune exposures; instead, reliance was placed on TCR beta sequences and their occurrence across donors. A later genetic analysis used genome-wide SNP genotypes for about 65% of the roughly 700 donors, treating that subset as a discovery cohort. An earlier analysis of roughly 580 of the donors used high-throughput TCR beta sequencing to judge whether each TCR beta V gene segment behaved as functional or pseudogenic. An early release covering more than 500 HLA-typed donors comprised approximately 290 gigabases of sequencing data and approximately 80 million unique TCR sequences.

Paper-wide results and their limitations: An association between a missense DCLRE1C variant and V-gene and J-gene trimming of TCR beta chains was found in a later genetic analysis and replicated in an independent cohort. A cluster of highly shared sequence variants was judged likely to be a technical artifact of the sequencing pipeline. In an earlier analysis of more than 450 of the donors, most TCR beta V segments were observed in productive rearrangements about 87% or about 30% of the time, broadly matching IMGT annotations. In a later analysis, several top co-occurrence clusters were reported to appear linked to parvovirus B19, influenza, CMV and Epstein-Barr virus. The earlier analysis of almost 600 of the donors excluded 15 to 20 rarely observed V segments, including chromosome 9 orphons, because counts were too low. Because HLA typing was unavailable for some donors at each locus, only the typed subset was used in association tests. In vitro tests confirmed that a few of the cytomegalovirus-associated TCR beta chains recognize cytomegalovirus antigens. While some public TCRs were present in many individuals, most TCR sequences turned up only very rarely across donors. According to a later analysis, most CMV-associated TCR beta chains appeared to be HLA-restricted, and the HLA associations seemed to be driven largely by CMV exposure. A further reported finding was that TCR beta sequences accurately predicted the HLA-A and HLA-B alleles for most subjects in the first cohort. According to the authors, the approach could potentially be generalized to other disease states and immunological phenotypes. In a later analysis, about 17,000 TCR beta sequences were associated with specific HLA alleles at a false discovery rate of 0.05. According to a later analysis, TCR association rates differed among HLA loci, with DRB1 alleles showing the most associated TCRs and HLA-C alleles showing the fewest. For the cohort, immune exposure information was limited to CMV serostatus. The classifier was reported to diagnose cytomegalovirus status with high specificity and sensitivity in both the original and validation cohorts. Assigning TCR associations to individual alleles was difficult when HLA alleles, especially DR and DQ, strongly co-occurred. The 87-base-pair reads could not distinguish some IMGT-functional V segments, including TRBV6-2 and TRBV6-3, so those segments were excluded. Presence/absence analyses assumed roughly uniform sequencing depth across donors, an assumption that may not hold. In a later analysis, HLA-associated TCR beta chains were found to be more clonally expanded and to have lower generation probabilities than equally common non-associated chains. Only TCR beta chains were sequenced in this cohort, and the absence of alpha or paired-chain data limited detectable features. A later genetic analysis reported fewer N-insertions in productive TCRs among donors in an Asian-associated ancestry cluster than the roughly 670-donor mean. Correlated functional status among segregating V segments might reflect linkage disequilibrium, but an unknown experimental factor could not be ruled out. A total of some 180 TCR beta chains were listed by the study as associated with cytomegalovirus.

The library was produced with the immunoSEQ multiplex PCR assay. For the multiplex PCR, a mixture combining 60 forward primers for TCR Vbeta segments and 13 reverse primers for TCR Jbeta segments was used. The CDR3 region of rearranged TCR beta genes was amplified from genomic DNA by a multiplex PCR assay. The Illumina HiSeq System was used to sequence the amplified TCR beta libraries as 87-base-pair reads. The authors' pipeline ran thus. A later analysis tallied approximately 87 million unique TCR beta chains across the 600 to 700 repertoires, and some 12 million of those chains were shared by two or more donors. Raw reads were error-corrected and collapsed into unique sequences with a nearest-neighbor algorithm that merged closely related sequences to remove PCR and sequencing errors. Alignment of CDR3 sequences to IMGT reference sequences was used to assign V, D and J gene segments. For a sequence to be retained, a match of at least six nucleotides was required to both a V gene segment and a J gene segment. Rearrangements were called productive when the CDR3 lacked stop codons and stayed in frame with V and J; all others were non-productive. Following IMGT convention, CDR3 was defined as the stretch from the second conserved V-encoded cysteine to the conserved J-encoded phenylalanine. In an earlier analysis of roughly 580 of the donors, sequences lacking an unambiguous match to a single V gene segment were excluded. An earlier analysis of about 590 of the donors classified V segments as functional when productive rearrangements were above 56.7% and as segregating when the standard deviation between donors was above 5%. To diagnose cytomegalovirus status from the catalog of TCR beta chain sequences, a statistical classification framework was built. V and J gene assignment, in a later analysis, came from comparing TCR nucleotide sequences with IMGT/GENE-DB human TR gene sequences. A later analysis assigned CDR3 sequences and most-parsimonious VDJ recombination scenarios with the TCRdist pipeline. In a later analysis, each TCR beta chain was defined by its CDR3 amino acid sequence together with its V-gene family, and reads lacking a unique V-gene family were excluded. As a way to deal with suspected cross-contamination and a sequencing artifact, a later analysis dropped nearly 600 nucleotide sequences that were highly shared and had low generation probability. A later analysis calculated a clonal expansion index for each public chain from normalized within-repertoire ranks of inferred template counts. In a later analysis, generation probabilities were computed with a VDJ recombination model fitted to out-of-frame rearrangements, and the resulting probabilities were checked against IGoR. In a later analysis, TCR-TCR, TCR-HLA and TCR-CMV co-occurrence was scored with hypergeometric tests, and a repertoire-size bias correction was applied to TCR pairs. In a later analysis, false discovery rates were estimated by permuting HLA or CMV assignments 20 times. A later analysis grouped co-occurring TCRs with DBSCAN, adding TCRdist sequence similarity when clustering within HLA-allele-positive subsets. Repertoires with fewer than 30,000 or more than 120,000 public chains, plus five repertoires with anomalous nucleotide sharing, were excluded from co-occurrence clustering. TCRdb re-hosts the immuneACCESS table, in-frame sequences only. Its copies lack some clones; in the studies checked, an unresolved V gene accounts for under half of them, and the cause for the rest is not known. V, J and clone size derive from that table, while D and trimming were established from the DNA sequence. This sample has 160,000 or so clones in its table, and 79% of those were observed once. Clones ranked in the top ten supply 2% to 2.5% of the sample.

This sequence was found in a man aged 35-49 years in good health and CMV-seronegative. The sequenced sample consisted of PBMCs. The rearrangement combines TRBV9 with TRBJ1-5; no D gene is confidently identified. The CDR3 reads as follows: CASSVTGGSNQPQHF. The nucleotide sequence reads TGTGCCAGCAGCGTCACTGGAGGTAGCAATCAGCCCCAGCATTTT.